The source of this T cell receptor beta chain is a study of blood T cell repertoires in COVID-19. About the study: Collection of acute and convalescent COVID-19 samples took place in the United States, Italy and Spain. Nucleic acid was either cDNA or gDNA, and it came from T cells, B-cell-depleted T cells, or PBMCs.

Some clones are missing from TCRdb's copy, which holds only in-frame ones; the method was immunoSEQ multiplex PCR. The sample consists of 85,000 to 95,000 clones, roughly 72% of them appearing once. V shed 8 bases, J shed 1 base, and the junction held 0 bases outside the gene matches. The CDR3 is 13 amino acids. The germline V gene has CDR1 MNHEY and CDR2 SVGAGI. This clone was observed a few times. This TCR was sampled from a man aged 65 to 85 with acute or convalescent COVID-19. Material: peripheral blood. V and J are TRBV6-5 and TRBJ2-2; 8 bases align to TRBD1. CDR3 bases: TGTGCCAGCGGGACAGGGAACACCGGGGAGCTGTTTTTT. Protein sequence: CASGTGNTGELFF.